The 4 T cell receptor beta chains given below trace back to one sample, sequenced in a study of regulatory T cells in long-lasting Graves disease. The TCR beta library used iRepertoire HTBI primers with Arm-PCR amplification of CDR3. Via MiXCR, TCRdb re-called the multiplex PCR reads, giving one row per CDR3 protein. The table lists hundreds of thousands of distinct CDR3 sequences, over 15% of them singletons. Stated time point: newly diagnosed GD, antithyroid drugs for less than 3 months. RNA from PBMCs was the source of the TCR library. The same specimen was also included in a second study, on T cells in Graves' hyperthyroidism and ophthalmopathy.

This specimen consisted of peripheral blood mononuclear cells (PBMCs), obtained at new diagnosis, from a patient treated with antithyroid drugs. The receptors were gathered from a man aged 40-50 years with Graves disease.

The sample holds many counts of this clonotype. The rearrangement uses TRBV5-1 and TRBJ1-5; 7 nucleotides align to TRBD1. V lost 0 bases and J lost 3; bases outside the gene matches: 6. This CDR3 has 16 residues. From germline, CDR1 is SGHRS and CDR2 YFSETQ. CDR3 nucleotide sequence: TGCGCCAGCAGCTTGGACGGACAGGTAGTCAATCAGCCCCAGCATTTT. It codes for CASSLDGQVVNQPQHF.

The chain combines TRBV2 with TRBJ1-2; D possibly corresponds to TRBD1 (5 bases). Germline lookup yields CDR1 SNHLY and CDR2 FYNNEI. The CDR3 has 12 residues. V was trimmed by 7 bases and J by 6 bases, leaving 12 bases between them. The CDR3 DNA follows: TGTGCCAGCACCAAGGACACAAATGGCTACACCTTC. Protein product: CASTKDTNGYTF.

This clonotype was found many times. V and J are TRBV18 and TRBJ1-1; a possible D gene is TRBD1 (6 bases). Looked up from germline, CDR1 is KGHSH and CDR2 is LQKENI. The CDR3 totals 14 residues. The germline V and J ends were trimmed by 6 bases and 5 bases, with 16 bases remaining between them. The CDR3 loop reads CASSDLTGRTEAFF. CDR3 DNA sequence: TGTGCCAGCTCGGACCTCACAGGGAGGACTGAAGCTTTCTTT.

A single count supports this clonotype. The chain uses TRBV20-1 and TRBJ1-6, with TRBD1 matching over 12 bases. The CDR3 extends over 20 amino acids. CDR1 and CDR2 from the germline V gene are DFQATT and SNEGSKA (reference sequence). Trimming cost V 0 bases and J 1 base; bases outside gene matches: 10. CDR3 in DNA: TGCAGTGCTAGAGATATCGCGGGACAGGGGGCTTTTTCCTATAATTCACCCCTCCACTTT. Its protein is CSARDIAGQGAFSYNSPLHF.